One and the same sample provided the 30 T cell receptor beta chains below, sequenced in a study of T-cell memory formation after mild COVID-19. TCRdb re-called the 5' RACE reads with MiXCR, one entry per CDR3 protein. The sample carries approximately 190,000 distinct CDR3 sequences, about a sixth recorded once. The source material was PBMCs or a T cell subset sorted from them (not recorded which). All receptors come from an adult woman who had mild COVID-19 (a few samples of this study predate the infection). Cell type and time point are not known.

This clonotype showed up just a few times. The CDR3: CAITHTSGEQYF. Here the CDR3 DNA reads TGTGCCATCACACACACCTCGGGTGAGCAGTACTTC. V usage is TRBV10-3 and J usage is TRBJ2-7; D gene unclear. Trimming took off 7 bases at V and 7 bases at J, with 14 bases between the two ends. Germline V gives CDR1 ENHRY, CDR2 SYGVKD. CDR3 size: 12 residues.

This clonotype has only a few counts. This rearrangement joins TRBV7-8 to TRBJ2-3; possibly TRBD2 for D (6 bases). CDR1 is SGHVS and CDR2 is FQNEAQ in the germline V gene. The CDR3 has 15 residues. V lost 5 bases and J lost 5, with 17 bases in between. CDR3 loop: CASSQTTSLIDTQYF. DNA of the CDR3: TGTGCCAGCAGCCAAACGACTAGTCTCATAGATACGCAGTATTTT. Complete variable domain (other parts from reference TRBV7-8 and TRBJ2-3): GAGVSQSPRYKVAKRGQDVALRCDPISGHVSLFWYQQALGQGPEFLTYFQNEAQLDKSGLPSDRFFAERPEGSVSTLKIQRTQQEDSAVYLCASSQTTSLIDTQYFGPGTRLTVL.

This clonotype showed up many times. The rearrangement uses TRBV9 and TRBJ2-3; the D gene is possibly TRBD2 (7 bases). Trimming pared 0 bases from V and 6 bases from J, leaving 17 bases between. Germline assignment: CDR1 SGDLS and CDR2 YYNGEE. The CDR3 is 16 amino acids. This CDR3 is CASSVEGGGPFDTQYF. CDR3 nucleotide sequence: TGTGCCAGCAGCGTAGAAGGGGGAGGGCCATTCGATACGCAGTATTTT.

In DNA, the CDR3 is TGTGCCACCAGCAGGGCAGGAGACCCAGGAGAGACCCAGTACTTC. This encodes CATSRAGDPGETQYF. V is TRBV15 and J is TRBJ2-5; D gene unclear. Trimming pared 3 bases from V and 4 bases from J, leaving 15 bases between. Germline loops: CDR1 LNHNV, CDR2 YYDKDF (reference sequence). There are 15 residues in the CDR3.

In its sample, this clonotype was seen once. CDR3 sequence reads: CASSLGQGANVLTF. DNA of the CDR3: TGCGCCAGCAGCTTGGGGCAGGGGGCCAACGTCCTGACTTTC. This chain connects TRBV5-1 to TRBJ2-6, with unresolved D. CDR1 and CDR2 (germline): SGHRS, YFSETQ. V was shortened by 0 bases and J by 4 bases, with 5 bases between the two germline ends. CDR3 length: 14 amino acids. The variable domain in full, with the rest retrieved from reference TRBV5-1 and TRBJ2-6, is KAGVTQTPRYLIKTRGQQVTLSCSPISGHRSVSWYQQTPGQGLQFLFEYFSETQRNKGNFPGRFSGRQFSNSRSEMNVSTLELGDSALYLCASSLGQGANVLTFGAGSRLTVL.

This chain connects TRBV12-3 or TRBV12-4 to TRBJ1-1; weak D call: TRBD1 (6 bases). The CDR3 has 17 amino acids. V was trimmed by 2 bases and J by 3 bases, leaving 19 bases between them. The CDR3: CASSLNKGGRSYTEAFF. CDR3 bases: TGTGCCAGCAGTTTAAATAAGGGGGGGCGATCTTACACTGAAGCTTTCTTT.

This clonotype was detected only a few times. J is TRBJ1-3 and V is TRBV6-5; D not resolved. V lost 8 bases to trimming and J lost 0 bases, with 5 bases between them. Germline CDR1 is MNHEY and CDR2 is SVGAGI. The CDR3 extends over 12 amino acids. CDR3 coding DNA: TGTGCCAGCGGAGCCTCTGGAAACACCATATATTTT. It specifies CASGASGNTIYF.

This clonotype was recorded a few times. The V call is TRBV6-5, the J call TRBJ2-7; possible D gene TRBD2, 5 bases. The CDR3 extends over 14 amino acids. Germline CDR1 and CDR2: MNHEY and SVGAGI. Trimming shortened V by 6 bases and J by 0 bases, and 12 bases separated the two germline ends. This CDR3 is CASRLGGPSYEQYF. In nucleotides, the CDR3 is TGTGCCAGCAGACTAGGTGGCCCCTCCTACGAGCAGTACTTC.

The V and J genes are TRBV11-2 and TRBJ2-1; a weak D match, TRBD2 (5 bases). CDR1 is SGHAT and CDR2 is FQNNGV in the germline V gene. CDR3 length: 14 amino acids. The V and J ends lost 2 bases and 7 bases respectively, with 12 bases between them. The CDR3 spells CASSLSIRGNEQFF. DNA for the CDR3: TGTGCCAGCAGCTTATCGATACGGGGAAATGAGCAGTTCTTC.

J is TRBJ2-5 and V is TRBV5-1; 7 bases align to TRBD1. V gave up 4 bases and J gave up 9 bases; unmatched junction bases: 12. The germline CDR1 and CDR2 sequences are SGHRS and YFSETQ. The CDR3 spans 14 residues. CDR3 amino acids: CASSREGQTESQYF. The CDR3 bases are TGCGCCAGCAGCCGTGAGGGACAGACCGAGTCCCAGTACTTC.

Note on this clonotype: The limits of the CDR3 on the DNA are not certain, so only TCRdb's listed CDR3 is given. This sequence joins TRBV9 and TRBJ2-2; TRBD2 is the table's D call, not checked against the DNA. From its first to its last residue, the CDR3 has 16 amino acids. The germline V gene encodes CDR1 SGDLS and CDR2 YYNGEE. The CDR3 here is CASSPRDYRTGELFFF.

Here the CDR3 reads CSVDFSQNTEAFF. CDR3 sequence (DNA): TGCAGCGTTGATTTTTCCCAGAACACTGAAGCTTTCTTT. V usage is TRBV29-1 and J usage is TRBJ1-1; D is unclear. The CDR3 has 13 amino acids. V was trimmed by 3 bases and J by 1 base, leaving 9 bases between them. In germline, CDR1 is SQVTM, CDR2 ANQGSEA.

The chain has TRBV7-9 and TRBJ2-1, with D perhaps matching TRBD2 (5 bases). The V end lost 2 bases, the J end lost 6 bases, and 8 bases lay between the germline ends. CDR1 is SEHNR and CDR2 is FQNEAQ in the germline V gene (reference sequence). The CDR3 loop spans 13 amino acids. CDR3 coding DNA: TGTGCCAGCAGCTTATCTAGCAGCAATGAGCAGTTCTTC. Its protein product is CASSLSSSNEQFF.

The CDR3 DNA sequence: TGTGCCAGTAGTATAATACCCCCGGGAAATCAGCCCCAGCATTTT. This translates into CASSIIPPGNQPQHF. This chain connects TRBV19 to TRBJ1-5; D not resolved. The V gene lost 2 bases and the J gene lost 4 bases, with 12 bases spanning the gap. Looked up from germline, CDR1 is LNHDA and CDR2 is SQIVND (reference sequence). This CDR3 region has 15 residues.

The chain joins TRBV6-2 or TRBV6-3 to TRBJ2-5, with no clear D. Germline CDR1 is MNHEY and CDR2 is SVGEGT. Trimming took 5 bases from V and 1 from J, leaving 11 bases between them. The CDR3 contains 14 residues. The CDR3 spells CASSQNRFQETQYF. CDR3 nucleotide sequence: TGTGCCAGCAGTCAGAACAGATTCCAAGAGACCCAGTACTTC.

The rearrangement joins TRBV5-4 to TRBJ1-2; D gene ambiguous. Trimming stripped 5 bases from V and 3 bases from J, with 14 bases between. The CDR3 has 14 amino acids. CDR1 is SGHNT and CDR2 is YYREEE in the germline V gene (reference sequence). CDR3 amino acids: CASRLKGGDYGYTF. CDR3 sequence (DNA): TGTGCCAGCAGGCTGAAGGGAGGCGACTATGGCTACACCTTC.

This clonotype was seen only a few times. V gene TRBV12-3 or TRBV12-4 combines with J gene TRBJ1-1; 9 nucleotides line up with TRBD1. Trimming cost V 5 bases and J 9 bases; bases outside gene matches: 10. The length of the CDR3 is 14 residues. For the CDR3, the DNA is TGTGCCAGCAGTCAGCTGGGACAGGGAGAGAAAGCTTTCTTT. Translation gives CASSQLGQGEKAFF.

This chain joins TRBV25-1 and TRBJ2-3; D might be TRBD2 (5 bases). CDR3 length: 17 residues. Trimming pared 8 bases from V and 0 bases from J, leaving 21 bases between. The germline gives CDR1 MGHDK, CDR2 SYGVNS. The CDR3 region is CASAGEGRKYSTDTQYF. The CDR3, as DNA: TGTGCCAGCGCTGGAGAGGGCAGAAAATATAGCACAGATACGCAGTATTTT.

This clonotype came up many times. The chain carries TRBV12-3 or TRBV12-4 and TRBJ2-3; TRBD2 might be the D (6 bases). CDR3 length: 15 residues. Trimming cost V 7 bases and J 0 bases, with 14 bases left between them. CDR3 in DNA: TGTGCCAGCACCTCGACGGCGGGGAGCACAGATACGCAGTATTTT. This sequence encodes CASTSTAGSTDTQYF.

The V gene is TRBV3-1, the J gene TRBJ2-3; TRBD2 matches 7 bases. The CDR3 length is 16 residues. V was clipped by 1 base and J by 2 bases; unmatched bases: 6. Germline-derived CDR1 and CDR2 are LGHDT and YNNKEL (reference sequence). In DNA form, the CDR3 reads TGTGCCAGCAGCCAAGTCCCTAGCGGTGTCACAGATACGCAGTATTTT. Amino acids: CASSQVPSGVTDTQYF.

The sample holds a few counts of this clonotype. V usage is TRBV12-3 or TRBV12-4 and J usage is TRBJ2-1, with D perhaps TRBD2 (5 bases). The germline V and J ends were trimmed by 1 base and 7 bases, with 11 bases remaining between them. The CDR3 spans 14 residues. The CDR3 DNA follows: TGTGCCAGCAGTTTAGGGGGAGTCCGAAATGAGCAGTTCTTC. Its protein product is CASSLGGVRNEQFF.

This CDR3 is CASSLGRAEKLFF. DNA of the CDR3: TGTGCCAGCAGTTTAGGTCGTGCGGAAAAACTGTTTTTT. This rearrangement joins TRBV12-3 or TRBV12-4 to TRBJ1-4; no firm D call. Trimming removed 1 base at V and 8 bases at J, with 8 bases between. CDR3 length equals 13 residues.

This clonotype was recorded at least ten times. The chain joins TRBV5-1 to TRBJ2-7; tentative D call: TRBD1 (6 bases). This CDR3 has 15 amino acids. Germline V gives CDR1 SGHRS, CDR2 YFSETQ. Trimming cost V 2 bases and J 3 bases, with 15 bases left between them. CDR3 DNA sequence: TGCGCCAGCAGCTTCTCAGGGGATGGGGTCTACGAGCAGTACTTC. Amino acid sequence: CASSFSGDGVYEQYF.

This clonotype was detected a few times. The gene calls are TRBV11-1 and TRBJ2-7; 7 bases are a match to TRBD2. Trimming removed 1 base from V and 2 bases from J; junction bases left unmatched: 5. Germline values: CDR1 SGHAT, CDR2 FQDESV (reference sequence). The CDR3 has 15 amino acids. CDR3 sequence (DNA): TGTGCCAGCAGCTTAGGCGGGAGCTCCCCCTACGAGCAGTACTTC. Translating it yields CASSLGGSSPYEQYF.

This clonotype was detected a few times. The genes are TRBV5-1 and TRBJ2-2; D is undetermined. The CDR3 is 16 residues long. V was shortened by 0 bases and J by 1 base, with 10 bases between the two germline ends. CDR1 and CDR2 (germline): SGHRS, YFSETQ. The CDR3 nucleotides are TGCGCCAGCAGCTTGGAGGTCGGAAAGAACACCGGGGAGCTGTTTTTT. This gives the protein CASSLEVGKNTGELFF.

J is TRBJ2-6 and V is TRBV5-1; 7 nucleotides agree with TRBD1. Germline assignment: CDR1 SGHRS and CDR2 YFSETQ. The CDR3 length is 16 residues. Losses at the gene ends were 4 bases for V and 0 bases for J; bases not matched to a gene: 4. The CDR3 DNA sequence: TGCGCCAGCAGCGCCACAGGGGACTCTGGGGCCAACGTCCTGACTTTC. This gives the protein CASSATGDSGANVLTF. The whole variable domain, remainder taken from reference TRBV5-1 and TRBJ2-6, is KAGVTQTPRYLIKTRGQQVTLSCSPISGHRSVSWYQQTPGQGLQFLFEYFSETQRNKGNFPGRFSGRQFSNSRSEMNVSTLELGDSALYLCASSATGDSGANVLTFGAGSRLTVL.

V and J are TRBV6-6 and TRBJ1-5; 7 nucleotides match TRBD1. Germline trimming cut 6 bases from V and 1 base from J; bases unmatched to any gene: 6. This CDR3 contains 15 residues. Germline lookup yields CDR1 MNHNY and CDR2 SVGAGI (reference sequence). The CDR3 coding sequence is TGTGCCAGCAGCGCCGACAGGGCGAGCAATCAGCCCCAGCATTTT. The encoded protein is CASSADRASNQPQHF.

This clonotype appeared a few times. The gene calls are TRBV20-1 and TRBJ1-1; 9 bases are shared with TRBD1. The ends lost 1 base at V and 1 base at J; junction bases unmatched: 4. Looked up from germline, CDR1 is DFQATT and CDR2 is SNEGSKA (reference sequence). The CDR3 loop spans 15 amino acids. CDR3 residues: CSARAPGQGNTEAFF. CDR3 DNA: TGCAGTGCTAGAGCCCCGGGACAGGGGAACACTGAAGCTTTCTTT.

The chain uses TRBV4-1 and TRBJ2-7; perhaps TRBD2 as D (6 bases). V was shortened by 4 bases and J by 4 bases, with 20 bases between the two germline ends. Germline V lookup: CDR1 MGHRA, CDR2 YSYEKL. The CDR3 consists of 16 residues. CDR3 residues: CASSPGPPGGAYEQYF. CDR3 DNA: TGCGCCAGCAGCCCAGGTCCACCAGGCGGGGCGTACGAGCAGTACTTC.

Only a few counts were recorded for this clonotype. The gene calls are TRBV2 and TRBJ2-4; D is ambiguous. Germline V gives CDR1 SNHLY, CDR2 FYNNEI. Trimming took off 7 bases at V and 6 bases at J, with 10 bases between the two ends. The CDR3 consists of 12 residues. The CDR3 protein is CASTLETNIQYF. DNA for the CDR3: TGTGCCAGCACACTGGAAACAAACATTCAGTACTTC.